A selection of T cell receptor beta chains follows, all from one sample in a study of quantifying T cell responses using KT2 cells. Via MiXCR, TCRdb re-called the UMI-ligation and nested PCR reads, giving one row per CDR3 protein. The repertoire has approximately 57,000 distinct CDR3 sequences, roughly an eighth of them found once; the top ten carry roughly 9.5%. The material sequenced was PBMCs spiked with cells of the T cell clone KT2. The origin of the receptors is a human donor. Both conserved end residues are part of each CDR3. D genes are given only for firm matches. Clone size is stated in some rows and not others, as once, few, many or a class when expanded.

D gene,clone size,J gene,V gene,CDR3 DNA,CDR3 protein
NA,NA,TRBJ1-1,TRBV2,TGTGCCAGCATGAGGGACACCTCCATGAACACTGAAGCTTTCTTT,CASMRDTSMNTEAFF
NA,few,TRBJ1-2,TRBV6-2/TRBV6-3,TGTGCCAGCAGCTTCGACAGTTCGGGTGGCTACAACTTC,CASSFDSSGGYNF
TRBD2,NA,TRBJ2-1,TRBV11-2,TGTGCCAGCAGCTTAGCGGTCGAACGGGGGGGTGAGCAGTTCTTC,CASSLAVERGGEQFF
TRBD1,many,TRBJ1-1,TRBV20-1,TGCAGTGCTAGCCCAACAGGGGTCACTGAAGCTTTCTTT,CSASPTGVTEAFF
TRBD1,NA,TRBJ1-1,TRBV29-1,TGCAGTGTCAGACCCACAGGGGCCACTGAAGCTTTCTTT,CSVRPTGATEAFF
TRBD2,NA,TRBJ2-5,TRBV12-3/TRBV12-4,TGTGCCAGCAGTTTGATGGCGGGGGGGCAGGAGACCCAGTACTTC,CASSLMAGGQETQYF
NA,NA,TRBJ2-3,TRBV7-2,TGTGCCAGCAGCTTAGGACGGAGAAGCACAGATACGCAGTATTTT,CASSLGRRSTDTQYF
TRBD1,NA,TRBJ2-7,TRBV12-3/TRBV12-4,TGTGCCAGCAGTCGAACAGGGGCCGAGCAGTACTTC,CASSRTGAEQYF
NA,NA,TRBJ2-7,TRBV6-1,TGTGCCAGCAGTGAGTTGGGCAGAGAATACGAGCAGTACTTC,CASSELGREYEQYF
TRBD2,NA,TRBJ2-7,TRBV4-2,TGTGCCAGCAGCCATGGGGGCGGGACTAGCGGGAGAGGGGAAAAGTACTTC,CASSHGGGTSGRGEKYF
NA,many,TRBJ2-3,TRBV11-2,TGTGCCAGCAGCTTAGCCCACCTATACCTAGGGGATACGCAGTATTTT,CASSLAHLYLGDTQYF
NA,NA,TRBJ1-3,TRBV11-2,TGTGCCAGCAGCGCGGTGGCGTCTGGAAACACCATATATTTT,CASSAVASGNTIYF
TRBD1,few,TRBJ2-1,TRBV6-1,TGTGCCAGCAAGTCAGGCACAGGGGGATACAATGAGCAGTTCTTC,CASKSGTGGYNEQFF
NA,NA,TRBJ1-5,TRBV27,TGTGCCAGCAGTCCCGACAGACCTACTAATCAGCCCCAGCATTTT,CASSPDRPTNQPQHF
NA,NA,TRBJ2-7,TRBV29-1,TGCAGCGTCTCCGACAGTAACAAATACGAGCAGTACTTC,CSVSDSNKYEQYF
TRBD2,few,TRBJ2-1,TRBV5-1,TGCGCCAGCAGCTCAGGGACTAGCGGGGGAGCCGATGAGCAGTTCTTC,CASSSGTSGGADEQFF